A selection of T cell receptor beta chains follows, all from one sample in a study of shared clonotypes between healthy human individuals. Repertoires were generated with immunoSEQ multiplex PCR, while TCRdb's copy carries only in-frame clones and drops some. The sample yields around 990,000 clones, roughly 77% seen once. The specimen sequenced was memory CD4+ T cells from PBMCs. All receptors come from a man between 18 and 29 years old in good health. Some clones in this sample may be carry-over from other donors' samples. CDR3s include the opening cysteine and the closing phenylalanine or tryptophan. The order of the fields is D gene, V gene, J gene, clone size, CDR3 protein, CDR3 DNA. A D gene is named only where the DNA matches it firmly. Only part of the rows carry a size: once, few, many, or a class if the clone is expanded.

TRBD1,TRBV6-1,TRBJ1-1,.,CASSPGQAARAFF,TGTGCCAGCAGCCCAGGACAGGCCGCCAGAGCTTTCTTT
.,TRBV6-1,TRBJ1-5,few,CASRETVSQPQHF,TGTGCCAGCAGGGAGACAGTGTCCCAGCCCCAGCATTTT
TRBD2,TRBV10-3,TRBJ2-7,.,CAISAVAGGYEQYF,TGTGCCATCAGTGCCGTAGCGGGAGGCTACGAGCAGTACTTC
.,TRBV28,TRBJ2-7,.,CASSPPGAYEQYF,TGTGCCAGCAGTCCACCGGGGGCCTACGAGCAGTACTTC
.,TRBV10-3,TRBJ1-2,.,CAITAGGLGYTF,TGTGCCATCACGGCCGGGGGCCTAGGCTACACCTTC
.,TRBV18,TRBJ1-4,.,CASSPGGDLVEKLFF,TGTGCCAGCTCACCGGGAGGGGACCTCGTCGAAAAACTGTTTTTT
.,TRBV28,TRBJ2-2,once,CASSLIDTGELFF,TGTGCCAGCAGCTTAATCGACACCGGGGAGCTGTTTTTT
.,TRBV28,TRBJ2-5,once,CASSPTEAPTQYF,TGTGCCAGCAGTCCGACGGAGGCGCCGACCCAGTACTTC
.,TRBV5-1,TRBJ1-2,.,CASSFSALYGYTF,TGCGCCAGCAGCTTCAGCGCGCTCTATGGCTACACCTTC
TRBD2,TRBV28,TRBJ2-3,.,CAALAGGTDTQYF,TGTGCCGCGTTAGCGGGGGGGACAGATACGCAGTATTTT
.,TRBV30,TRBJ1-2,.,CAWSREGTNYGYTF,TGTGCCTGGAGTCGAGAGGGGACTAACTATGGCTACACCTTC
.,TRBV6-1,TRBJ1-1,.,CASSLQPQGNTEAFF,TGTGCCAGCAGTCTACAACCACAGGGGAACACTGAAGCTTTCTTT
.,TRBV4-3,TRBJ2-7,.,CASSQDEGSSYEQYF,TGCGCCAGCAGCCAAGACGAGGGGTCTTCCTACGAGCAGTACTTC
TRBD1,TRBV28,TRBJ2-7,.,CASSLLTGGYEQYF,TGTGCCAGCAGTTTATTGACAGGGGGCTACGAGCAGTACTTC
TRBD2,TRBV27,TRBJ2-7,.,CASRILGLAGIYEQYF,TGTGCCAGCAGGATCCTCGGACTAGCGGGAATATACGAGCAGTACTTC
.,TRBV29-1,TRBJ1-1,.,CSVEDSGIAFF,TGCAGCGTTGAGGATAGCGGGATAGCTTTCTTT
.,TRBV2,TRBJ1-4,.,CASRGQLTNEKLFF,TGTGCCAGCAGAGGACAGTTAACTAATGAAAAACTGTTTTTT
.,TRBV4-1,TRBJ2-1,once,CASSLESRQQFF,TGCGCCAGCAGCCTAGAGTCCCGTCAGCAGTTCTTC
TRBD2,TRBV28,TRBJ2-1,once,CASSSALARSYNEQFF,TGTGCCAGCAGTTCCGCACTAGCGAGGTCCTACAATGAGCAGTTCTTC
TRBD1,TRBV27,TRBJ1-1,.,CASSRTGLGNTEAFF,TGTGCCAGCAGTCGGACAGGGTTGGGGAACACTGAAGCTTTCTTT
.,TRBV4-2,TRBJ2-7,once,CASSHSAGLGNVYEQYF,TGTGCCAGCAGCCACAGCGCGGGCTTAGGAAATGTCTACGAGCAGTACTTC
.,TRBV5-4,TRBJ1-2,.,CASSLDGTNYGYTF,TGTGCCAGCAGCTTGGATGGCACTAACTATGGCTACACCTTC
TRBD2,TRBV6-4,TRBJ2-1,.,CASSPGTSGSDEQFF,TGTGCCAGCAGCCCCGGGACTAGCGGGAGTGATGAGCAGTTCTTC
TRBD1,TRBV7-9,TRBJ2-7,few,CASRAGTVNYEQYF,TGTGCCAGCAGGGCTGGGACAGTCAACTACGAGCAGTACTTC
.,TRBV15,TRBJ2-1,.,CATSRDYNEQFF,TGTGCCACCAGCAGAGATTACAATGAGCAGTTCTTC
.,TRBV19,TRBJ2-7,once,CASSTDPGRTYEQYF,TGTGCCAGTAGTACGGACCCCGGGAGAACCTACGAGCAGTACTTC
.,TRBV19,TRBJ2-7,once,CASSPRVGSYEQYF,TGTGCCAGTAGTCCTCGTGTTGGGTCCTACGAGCAGTACTTC
.,TRBV11-3,TRBJ1-1,.,CASSLKRDTEAFF,TGTGCCAGCAGCTTAAAACGTGACACTGAAGCTTTCTTT
.,TRBV5-1,TRBJ1-1,.,CASSFYAGGETEAFF,TGCGCCAGCAGCTTCTACGCCGGGGGCGAGACTGAAGCTTTCTTT
TRBD1,TRBV6-5,TRBJ2-5,.,CASSSRTGPQETQYF,TGTGCCAGCAGTTCGAGGACAGGCCCCCAAGAGACCCAGTACTTC
.,TRBV2,TRBJ2-7,.,CASSVSSYEQYF,TGTGCCAGCAGTGTGTCCAGCTACGAGCAGTACTTC
.,TRBV18,TRBJ1-3,.,CASSPMPPGSSGNTIYF,TGTGCCAGCTCACCTATGCCCCCAGGGAGCTCTGGAAACACCATATATTTT
.,TRBV27,TRBJ2-1,.,CASSPKTEYNEQFF,TGTGCCAGCAGTCCCAAGACAGAATACAATGAGCAGTTCTTC
TRBD1,TRBV28,TRBJ2-2,.,CASSAGQGAPSGELFF,TGTGCCAGCAGTGCGGGACAGGGGGCCCCCTCCGGGGAGCTGTTTTTT
TRBD2,TRBV25-1,TRBJ2-7,.,CASSWSGSHYEQYF,TGTGCCAGCTCATGGAGCGGGAGCCACTACGAGCAGTACTTC
TRBD1,TRBV29-1,TRBJ2-1,.,CSNLGDSNSYNEQFF,TGCAGCAATCTCGGGGACAGCAACTCCTACAATGAGCAGTTCTTC
.,TRBV28,TRBJ1-5,.,CASRDDRNQPQHF,TGTGCCAGCAGAGATGACAGGAATCAGCCCCAGCATTTT
TRBD1,TRBV15,TRBJ2-7,.,CATSRDWDRAYEQYF,TGTGCCACCAGCAGAGATTGGGACAGAGCCTACGAGCAGTACTTC
.,TRBV19,TRBJ1-2,.,CASSRDYGYTF,TGTGCCAGTAGTCGCGACTATGGCTACACCTTC
.,TRBV28,TRBJ2-1,.,CASSLGGASSYNEQFF,TGTGCCAGCAGTTTAGGGGGGGCCAGCTCCTACAATGAGCAGTTCTTC
.,TRBV18,TRBJ1-2,.,CASSPGHLANYGYTF,TGTGCCAGCTCACCCGGGCACCTAGCTAACTATGGCTACACCTTC
.,TRBV27,TRBJ2-3,.,CASSVSRDTQYF,TGTGCCAGCAGTGTCTCTCGGGATACGCAGTATTTT
.,TRBV5-1,TRBJ2-1,.,CASSSLFGTQYNEQFF,TGCGCCAGCAGTTCTTTATTCGGGACACAATACAATGAGCAGTTCTTC
.,TRBV7-2,TRBJ1-1,.,CASSSSRGTEAFF,TGTGCCAGCAGTTCCTCAAGGGGAACTGAAGCTTTCTTT